This T cell receptor (beta chain) was observed in a study of blood T cell repertoires in COVID-19. The CDR3 contains 13 residues. V lost 8 bases to trimming and J lost 10 bases, with 20 bases between them. Germline CDR1 MNHEY, CDR2 SVGAGI. Profiling relied on immunoSEQ multiplex PCR, and the TCRdb table lists in-frame clones only, not all of them. The table shows 79,000 or so clones, with 86% occurring only once. The rearrangement uses TRBV6-5 and TRBJ1-2, with a possible D match to TRBD1 (6 bases). This receptor was taken from a human donor in a cohort sampled during active COVID-19. Sample: peripheral blood. The CDR3 DNA reads TGTGCCAGCGAATCCAGGACAGTGTCCCACTACACCTTC. It yields the protein CASESRTVSHYTF.